These 25 T cell receptor beta chains originate from one sample sequenced in a study of Ad26.COV2.S vaccination and SARS-CoV-2 variants. The table came from immunoSEQ multiplex PCR; TCRdb's copy has only in-frame clones and leaves some out. The sample records hundreds of thousands of clones, 83% being singletons. The treatment denotes: 15 to 20 received Ad26.COV2.S at low or high dose, single or two shots; about five received placebo; per-sample allocation not given. Samples came from day 63 after the first vaccine or placebo injection. Source: peripheral blood, taken in a trial of Ad26.COV2.S vaccine versus placebo. The receptors were sampled from a person between 18 and 65 years old who received the Ad26.COV2.S COVID-19 vaccine or a placebo.

This clone has more than one count but fewer than ten. This chain connects TRBV9 to TRBJ2-1; the D is unclear. V lost 3 bases to trimming and J lost 2 bases, with 3 bases between them. CDR1 is SGDLS, CDR2 YYNGEE, per germline. This CDR3 is 12 amino acids long. CDR3 residues: CASSGTYNEQFF. The CDR3 DNA sequence: TGTGCCAGCAGCGGGACCTACAATGAGCAGTTCTTC. The complete variable domain, with remaining parts taken from reference TRBV9 and TRBJ2-1, reads DSGVTQTPKHLITATGQRVTLRCSPRSGDLSVYWYQQSLDQGLQFLIQYYNGEERAKGNILERFSAQQFPDLHSELNLSSLELGDSALYFCASSGTYNEQFFGPGTRLTVL.

This sequence joins TRBV5-4 and TRBJ1-3; TRBD1 aligns across 11 bases. This CDR3 contains 17 residues. CDR1 is SGHNT, CDR2 YYREEE, per germline (reference sequence). J lost 2 bases, V lost 0 bases, and 4 bases had no gene match. CDR3 sequence reads: CASSLGTGGYAGNTIYF. The CDR3 coding sequence is TGTGCCAGCAGCTTGGGGACAGGGGGCTATGCTGGAAACACCATATATTTT.

The chain joins TRBV4-1 to TRBJ1-2; D may be TRBD1 (5 bases). The CDR3 is 14 amino acids. CDR1 is MGHRA and CDR2 is YSYEKL in the germline V gene. Trimming pared 4 bases from V and 4 bases from J, leaving 13 bases between. For the CDR3, the DNA is TGCGCCAGCAGCCGCTTTCGGGGCTTCTATGGCTACACCTTC. This gives the protein CASSRFRGFYGYTF.

This clone was observed a handful of times. Written as DNA, the CDR3 is TGTGCCAGTAGTCCCGGGACTAGCGGCCCCTACGAGCAGTACTTC. Translating it yields CASSPGTSGPYEQYF. The V and J genes are TRBV19 and TRBJ2-7; 11 nucleotides match TRBD2. Germline V gene data show CDR1 as LNHDA and CDR2 as SQIVND (reference sequence). The CDR3 runs to 15 residues. V lost 5 bases to trimming and J lost 2 bases; unmatched junction nucleotides: 5.

This chain joins TRBV20-1 and TRBJ1-1, with 7 bases lining up with TRBD1. The junction had 3 bases not matched to a gene; V was cut back by 3 bases and J by 2 bases. Germline assignment: CDR1 DFQATT and CDR2 SNEGSKA (reference sequence). The CDR3 is 13 residues long. CDR3 sequence (DNA): TGCAGTGCTAGTAGGGACAGTAACACTGAAGCTTTCTTT. It encodes CSASRDSNTEAFF.

The chain has TRBV19 and TRBJ2-3; the D is unclear. Germline lookup yields CDR1 LNHDA and CDR2 SQIVND (reference sequence). This CDR3 has 13 amino acids. V was pared by 5 bases and J by 4 bases, with 10 bases between. The CDR3: CASSYQDSDTQYF. In DNA form, the CDR3 reads TGTGCCAGTAGTTACCAGGATTCAGATACGCAGTATTTT.

This clone was counted between two and nine times. The chain has TRBV7-9 and TRBJ1-1; maybe TRBD1 (6 bases). CDR1 and CDR2 (germline): SEHNR, FQNEAQ (reference sequence). This CDR3 has 13 amino acids. Trimming pared 3 bases from V and 7 bases from J, leaving 12 bases between. The chain's CDR3 is CASSFSGANEAFF. CDR3 coding DNA: TGTGCCAGCAGCTTCTCGGGGGCCAATGAAGCTTTCTTT.

The sample holds one count of this clone. The rearrangement joins TRBV5-4 to TRBJ1-3; TRBD1 matches 8 bases. The junction had 9 bases not matched to a gene; V was cut back by 0 bases and J by 4 bases. Germline V gene lookup returns CDR1 SGHNT and CDR2 YYREEE (reference sequence). The CDR3 covers 17 residues. CDR3 coding DNA: TGTGCCAGCAGCTTGGGTGGGGCAGGGGGCTTCGGAAACACCATATATTTT. Its translation is CASSLGGAGGFGNTIYF.

The rearrangement links TRBV7-9 to TRBJ2-2; D is perhaps TRBD1 (6 bases). There are 17 residues in the CDR3. The germline V gene encodes CDR1 SEHNR and CDR2 FQNEAQ (reference sequence). Trimming removed 0 bases at V and 6 bases at J, with 17 bases between. As DNA, the CDR3 is TGTGCCAGCAGCTTAGCTTATCCAGGGGCCTCCCCCGGGGAGCTGTTTTTT. Residues: CASSLAYPGASPGELFF. The whole variable domain, filled in from reference TRBV7-9 and TRBJ2-2, reads DTGVSQNPRHKITKRGQNVTFRCDPISEHNRLYWYRQTLGQGPEFLTYFQNEAQLEKSRLLSDRFSAERPKGSFSTLEIQRTEQGDSAMYLCASSLAYPGASPGELFFGEGSRLTVL.

The rearrangement joins TRBV5-6 to TRBJ2-5; no firm D call. The CDR3 contains 13 residues. Germline V gene lookup returns CDR1 SGHDT and CDR2 YYEEEE. V lost 3 bases to trimming and J lost 2 bases, with 8 bases between them. CDR3 sequence: CASSSLPQETQYF. CDR3 nucleotide sequence: TGTGCCAGCAGCTCTCTACCACAAGAGACCCAGTACTTC.

V gene TRBV5-1 combines with J gene TRBJ1-2, with D perhaps TRBD1 (5 bases). This CDR3 region has 16 residues. CDR1 and CDR2 (germline): SGHRS, YFSETQ. Trimming stripped 0 bases from V and 0 bases from J, with 12 bases between. CDR3 in amino acids: CASSLESGPANYGYTF. As DNA, the CDR3 is TGCGCCAGCAGCTTGGAATCGGGACCAGCTAACTATGGCTACACCTTC. The variable domain in full, with the rest retrieved from reference TRBV5-1 and TRBJ1-2, is KAGVTQTPRYLIKTRGQQVTLSCSPISGHRSVSWYQQTPGQGLQFLFEYFSETQRNKGNFPGRFSGRQFSNSRSEMNVSTLELGDSALYLCASSLESGPANYGYTFGSGTRLTVV.

This clone was counted a few times. The chain is built from TRBV9 and TRBJ2-7; 7 bases are a match to TRBD2. This CDR3 region has 14 residues. Trimming at V came to 3 bases and at J to 2 bases, leaving 5 bases not matched to a gene. Per germline, CDR1 SGDLS and CDR2 YYNGEE. CDR3 coding DNA: TGTGCCAGCAGCGCCGGGGGGACCCCCTACGAGCAGTACTTC. This codes for CASSAGGTPYEQYF.

This chain connects TRBV20-1 to TRBJ1-1; D perhaps matches TRBD1 (5 bases). Germline-derived CDR1 and CDR2 are DFQATT and SNEGSKA (reference sequence). Trimming removed 6 bases from V and 7 bases from J, with 12 bases in between. There are 11 residues in the CDR3. This CDR3 reads CSAMGVGEAFF. The CDR3 DNA follows: TGCAGTGCAATGGGGGTAGGTGAAGCTTTCTTT.

The chain carries TRBV4-1 and TRBJ1-2, with D maybe TRBD1 (5 bases). Germline CDR1 reads MGHRA; CDR2 reads YSYEKL. The CDR3 has 14 residues. V lost 1 base, J lost 7 bases, and 13 bases lay in between. The CDR3 here is CASSQGGGLGGYTF. CDR3 coding DNA: TGCGCCAGCAGCCAAGGTGGGGGTTTGGGTGGCTACACCTTC.

This chain uses TRBV6-2 or TRBV6-3 with TRBJ1-1; no definite D call. This CDR3 has 15 amino acids. CDR1 and CDR2 from the germline V gene are MNHEY and SVGEGT. V was pared by 5 bases and J by 0 bases, with 13 bases between. CDR3 residues: CASSRPLGVNTEAFF. CDR3 bases: TGTGCCAGCAGTCGTCCCCTGGGAGTGAACACTGAAGCTTTCTTT.

The CDR3 DNA follows: TGTGCCAGCAGCTTAACAGGGGCTAACTATGGCTACACCTTC. Amino acid sequence: CASSLTGANYGYTF. The rearrangement joins TRBV11-2 to TRBJ1-2, with 7 bases lining up with TRBD1. J gave up 0 bases and V 2 bases, and 0 bases lay outside the gene matches. Germline loops: CDR1 SGHAT, CDR2 FQNNGV. The CDR3 contains 14 residues.

This chain joins TRBV7-2 and TRBJ2-7; 8 bases match TRBD2. The germline V gene has CDR1 SGHTA and CDR2 FQGNSA. The CDR3 is 16 residues long. V shed 1 base and J 2 bases; nucleotides not matched to a gene: 7. The CDR3 bases are TGTGCCAGCAGCTTAGTTCCAGCGGGGGACCCCTACGAGCAGTACTTC. Protein sequence: CASSLVPAGDPYEQYF.

V usage is TRBV6-6 and J usage is TRBJ1-2, with D uncertain. The CDR3 totals 13 residues. The germline CDR1 and CDR2 sequences are MNHNY and SVGAGI (reference sequence). Between the trimmed V and J ends, which lost 4 bases and 7 bases, there was a span of 13 bases. CDR3 DNA sequence: TGTGCCAGCAGTTTAGGCAGCTCGGTTGGCTACACCTTC. The encoded protein is CASSLGSSVGYTF.

The chain is built from TRBV7-2 and TRBJ1-5; no definite D call. Trimming took 5 bases from V and 3 from J, leaving 14 bases between them. This CDR3 spans 15 amino acids. Germline loops: CDR1 SGHTA, CDR2 FQGNSA. CDR3 loop: CASSRLGGFNQPQHF. The CDR3 DNA is TGTGCCAGCAGCCGCCTGGGCGGGTTCAATCAGCCCCAGCATTTT.

The rearrangement links TRBV6-2 or TRBV6-3 to TRBJ1-5, with D unresolved. The CDR3 is made up of 15 amino acids. V lost 5 bases, J lost 2 bases, and 13 bases lay in between. The germline CDR1 and CDR2 sequences are MNHEY and SVGEGT. In DNA form, the CDR3 reads TGTGCCAGCAGTAACCCGGGATTGGGCAATCAGCCCCAGCATTTT. It is translated as CASSNPGLGNQPQHF.

V usage is TRBV5-4 and J usage is TRBJ1-2; a weak D match, TRBD1 (5 bases). The CDR3 sequence is 11 residues long. Germline V gives CDR1 SGHNT, CDR2 YYREEE (reference sequence). Between the trimmed V and J ends, which lost 2 bases and 10 bases, there was a span of 9 bases. CDR3 residues: CASSFEGTYTF. CDR3 DNA: TGTGCCAGCAGCTTCGAGGGGACCTACACCTTC.

This chain joins TRBV5-1 and TRBJ2-3; no clear D gene. This CDR3 has 14 residues. Trimming pared 6 bases from V and 2 bases from J, leaving 13 bases between. CDR1 is SGHRS, CDR2 YFSETQ, per germline. CDR3 amino acids: CASIPGPPTDTQYF. CDR3 nucleotide sequence: TGCGCCAGCATACCCGGTCCTCCCACAGATACGCAGTATTTT.

The V and J genes are TRBV12-3 or TRBV12-4 and TRBJ1-3; possibly TRBD1 for D (6 bases). The V end was cut by 5 bases, the J end by 5 bases, with 10 bases between. The CDR3 runs 13 residues. CDR3 nucleotides: TGTGCCAGCAGTCACGGACAGAGAAACACCATATATTTT. Translated: CASSHGQRNTIYF.

The chain uses TRBV12-5 and TRBJ2-1; the D gene could be TRBD1 or TRBD2 (5 bases each). Deletions cut 4 bases from V and 9 bases from J, with 16 bases between. CDR1 and CDR2 from the germline V gene are LGHNT and FRNRAP. This CDR3 contains 14 residues. Here the CDR3 reads CASGWGPPRLEQFF. CDR3 bases: TGTGCTAGTGGTTGGGGACCACCCAGGCTTGAGCAGTTCTTC.

The J gene is TRBJ1-2, the V gene TRBV4-1, with D hard to call. From germline, CDR1 is MGHRA and CDR2 YSYEKL. The length of the CDR3 is 11 residues. The V end lost 5 bases, the J end lost 8 bases, and 9 bases lay between the germline ends. As DNA, the CDR3 is TGCGCCAGCAGCGGCCGCGCGGGCTACACCTTC. Its protein product is CASSGRAGYTF.